Listed below are T cell receptor beta chains from one sample, sequenced in a study of blood T cell repertoires in COVID-19. Data came from immunoSEQ multiplex PCR; TCRdb stores just in-frame clones and leaves some out. The repertoire holds some 120,000 clones, with roughly 69% as singletons. Sample: peripheral blood. The receptors were gathered from a woman in her 70s with acute or convalescent COVID-19. Each CDR3 is given with its conserved first and last residue. A D gene is named only where the DNA matches it firmly. Not every row has a clone size; where given, it reads once, few, many or a size class.

CDR3 DNA: TGTGCCAGTAGGAATACAGGGGGCAGCGCCGAAAAACTGTTTTTT
CDR3 protein: CASRNTGGSAEKLFF
J gene: TRBJ1-4
clone size: .
D gene: TRBD1
V gene: TRBV19
CDR3 length: 15

CDR3 DNA: TGTGCCAGTAGTACCATCCAACCCGGACAGGTTGGTGAAAAACTGTTTTTT
CDR3 protein: CASSTIQPGQVGEKLFF
J gene: TRBJ1-4
clone size: once
D gene: TRBD1
V gene: TRBV19
CDR3 length: 17

CDR3 DNA: TGTGCCAGCAGTGACCAGGGGGCCGTTGAAGCTTTCTTT
CDR3 protein: CASSDQGAVEAFF
J gene: TRBJ1-1
clone size: few
D gene: TRBD1
V gene: TRBV25-1
CDR3 length: 13

CDR3 DNA: TGTGCCAGCAGTCCGCCCACTAGGTACTCCTACGAGCAGTACTTC
CDR3 protein: CASSPPTRYSYEQYF
J gene: TRBJ2-7
clone size: .
D gene: .
V gene: TRBV28
CDR3 length: 15

CDR3 DNA: TGTACCAGCAGCTCGAGGGAGATGGGCACCGGGGAGCTGTTTTTT
CDR3 protein: CTSSSREMGTGELFF
J gene: TRBJ2-2
clone size: .
D gene: .
V gene: TRBV7-2
CDR3 length: 15

CDR3 DNA: TGTGCCAGTACCATGGGCTCCTCCTCTGGGGCCAACGTCCTGACTTTC
CDR3 protein: CASTMGSSSGANVLTF
J gene: TRBJ2-6
clone size: .
D gene: .
V gene: TRBV19
CDR3 length: 16

CDR3 DNA: TGCAGCGTTCGTCCCTCCAAGGGGGCTAACTATGGCTACACCTTC
CDR3 protein: CSVRPSKGANYGYTF
J gene: TRBJ1-2
clone size: .
D gene: .
V gene: TRBV29-1
CDR3 length: 15

CDR3 DNA: TGTGCCAGCAGCCCGCTGAGAGGGGGAAGTGGCTACACCTTC
CDR3 protein: CASSPLRGGSGYTF
J gene: TRBJ1-2
clone size: .
D gene: .
V gene: TRBV7-2
CDR3 length: 14

CDR3 DNA: TGTGCCAGCAGTGAGGGGACAGGGGGAAATCAGCCCCAGCATTTT
CDR3 protein: CASSEGTGGNQPQHF
J gene: TRBJ1-5
clone size: .
D gene: TRBD1
V gene: TRBV6-1
CDR3 length: 15

CDR3 DNA: TGCGCCAGCAGCTTCCCTAGCGGGAGTGGAGAGCAGTACTTC
CDR3 protein: CASSFPSGSGEQYF
J gene: TRBJ2-7
clone size: once
D gene: TRBD2
V gene: TRBV5-1
CDR3 length: 14

CDR3 DNA: TGTGCCAGCAGTCGACAGGAGGGGCACACTGAAGCTTTCTTT
CDR3 protein: CASSRQEGHTEAFF
J gene: TRBJ1-1
clone size: few
D gene: .
V gene: TRBV6-6
CDR3 length: 14

CDR3 DNA: TGTGCCAGCAGCTTCGCTACAGGTAACGATGAGCAGTTCTTC
CDR3 protein: CASSFATGNDEQFF
J gene: TRBJ2-1
clone size: .
D gene: .
V gene: TRBV7-9
CDR3 length: 14

CDR3 DNA: TGTGCCAGCAGCCAAGGGTTCGGGAGACAAAATCAGCCCCAGCATTTT
CDR3 protein: CASSQGFGRQNQPQHF
J gene: TRBJ1-5
clone size: .
D gene: .
V gene: TRBV16
CDR3 length: 16

CDR3 DNA: TGCGCCAGCAGCTCGGACAGCGGGATTTCACCCCTCCACTTT
CDR3 protein: CASSSDSGISPLHF
J gene: TRBJ1-6
clone size: few
D gene: .
V gene: TRBV5-1
CDR3 length: 14

CDR3 DNA: TGCGCCAGCAGCTTCGATAGCGGGAGAGGAAATGAGCAGTTCTTC
CDR3 protein: CASSFDSGRGNEQFF
J gene: TRBJ2-1
clone size: .
D gene: TRBD2
V gene: TRBV5-1
CDR3 length: 15

CDR3 DNA: TGTGCCAGCAAGGAGTCGGCAGGGAGCAATCAGCCCCAGCATTTT
CDR3 protein: CASKESAGSNQPQHF
J gene: TRBJ1-5
clone size: .
D gene: .
V gene: TRBV2
CDR3 length: 15

CDR3 DNA: TGTGCTAGTGGTTTGGTAGTCGGAGGTGAAGCTTTCTTT
CDR3 protein: CASGLVVGGEAFF
J gene: TRBJ1-1
clone size: .
D gene: .
V gene: TRBV12-5
CDR3 length: 13

CDR3 DNA: TGCAGCGTTAATGGACCGGGACAGGGAGTCACCGGGGAGCTGTTTTTT
CDR3 protein: CSVNGPGQGVTGELFF
J gene: TRBJ2-2
clone size: .
D gene: TRBD1
V gene: TRBV29-1
CDR3 length: 16

CDR3 DNA: TGTGCCAGCAGCTTAATAAGGGGTGCCCGGCGGCTCCACTTT
CDR3 protein: CASSLIRGARRLHF
J gene: TRBJ1-6
clone size: .
D gene: .
V gene: TRBV11-2
CDR3 length: 14

CDR3 DNA: TGTGCCAGCAGCCAAGTAGGGGGATCCGGAAACACCATATATTTT
CDR3 protein: CASSQVGGSGNTIYF
J gene: TRBJ1-3
clone size: .
D gene: .
V gene: TRBV3-1/TRBV3-2
CDR3 length: 15

CDR3 DNA: TGTGCCAGCAGCTTCGGACAGGGGACGGGGGAGCAGTACTTC
CDR3 protein: CASSFGQGTGEQYF
J gene: TRBJ2-7
clone size: .
D gene: TRBD1
V gene: TRBV5-6
CDR3 length: 14

CDR3 DNA: TGTGCCAGCACGGGCCCTAGCGGGAGCTCCTACAATGAGCAGTTCTTC
CDR3 protein: CASTGPSGSSYNEQFF
J gene: TRBJ2-1
clone size: .
D gene: TRBD2
V gene: TRBV4-2
CDR3 length: 16

CDR3 DNA: TGTGCCAGCAGCGCAGGCGACGCGTCCAACGAGCAGTACTTC
CDR3 protein: CASSAGDASNEQYF
J gene: TRBJ2-7
clone size: few
D gene: .
V gene: TRBV9
CDR3 length: 14

CDR3 DNA: TGTGCCAGCAGTTTGTTCGGGAACGGCTACACCTTC
CDR3 protein: CASSLFGNGYTF
J gene: TRBJ1-2
clone size: .
D gene: .
V gene: TRBV12-3/TRBV12-4
CDR3 length: 12

CDR3 DNA: TGTGCCAGCAGTTCCGACAACTTCAATGAGCAGTTCTTC
CDR3 protein: CASSSDNFNEQFF
J gene: TRBJ2-1
clone size: few
D gene: .
V gene: TRBV6-5
CDR3 length: 13

CDR3 DNA: TGTGCCAGCAGTTCCCTGGGACAAGGATATGGCTACACCTTC
CDR3 protein: CASSSLGQGYGYTF
J gene: TRBJ1-2
clone size: .
D gene: .
V gene: TRBV6-5
CDR3 length: 14

CDR3 DNA: TGTGCCAGCAGTCGGACAGGGGGTCTCGACGAGCAGTACTTC
CDR3 protein: CASSRTGGLDEQYF
J gene: TRBJ2-7
clone size: many
D gene: TRBD1
V gene: TRBV28
CDR3 length: 14

CDR3 DNA: TGTGCCAGCAGCAGACCCTCGGGACAGGGCCTCACCGGGGAGCTGTTTTTT
CDR3 protein: CASSRPSGQGLTGELFF
J gene: TRBJ2-2
clone size: .
D gene: TRBD1
V gene: TRBV5-4
CDR3 length: 17

CDR3 DNA: TGTGCCAGTAGTATCCGGGCAGGGGCCTACGAGCAGTACTTC
CDR3 protein: CASSIRAGAYEQYF
J gene: TRBJ2-7
clone size: .
D gene: .
V gene: TRBV19
CDR3 length: 14

CDR3 DNA: TGCGCCAGCAGCACGCATCTACAGGGGAACACTGAAGCTTTCTTT
CDR3 protein: CASSTHLQGNTEAFF
J gene: TRBJ1-1
clone size: .
D gene: .
V gene: TRBV4-3
CDR3 length: 15

CDR3 DNA: TGTGCCAGCAGTTTATACAGGGGGCACACTGAAGCTTTCTTT
CDR3 protein: CASSLYRGHTEAFF
J gene: TRBJ1-1
clone size: .
D gene: TRBD1
V gene: TRBV28
CDR3 length: 14

CDR3 DNA: TGTGCCAGCAGCTTTCAGAATAACAGGGCCGGGGAGCTGTTTTTT
CDR3 protein: CASSFQNNRAGELFF
J gene: TRBJ2-2
clone size: .
D gene: .
V gene: TRBV5-4
CDR3 length: 15

CDR3 DNA: TGTGCCTGGACCCAGGGACAGGGTGGCAATCAGCCCCAGCATTTT
CDR3 protein: CAWTQGQGGNQPQHF
J gene: TRBJ1-5
clone size: few
D gene: TRBD1
V gene: TRBV30
CDR3 length: 15

CDR3 DNA: TGTGCCAGCAGTCCCGAACTCGAGCAGTACTTC
CDR3 protein: CASSPELEQYF
J gene: TRBJ2-7
clone size: .
D gene: .
V gene: TRBV12-3/TRBV12-4
CDR3 length: 11

CDR3 DNA: TGCGCCAGCAGCAACGGACAGACAGATACGCAGTATTTT
CDR3 protein: CASSNGQTDTQYF
J gene: TRBJ2-3
clone size: .
D gene: .
V gene: TRBV5-1
CDR3 length: 13

CDR3 DNA: TGTGCCAGCAGCTTCACCTTTTCAGGGGGCGCGGGTTCCTCACCCCTCCACTTT
CDR3 protein: CASSFTFSGGAGSSPLHF
J gene: TRBJ1-6
clone size: .
D gene: TRBD1
V gene: TRBV2
CDR3 length: 18

CDR3 DNA: TGTGCCAGCAAGGGGGCAGGAAACACTGAAGCTTTCTTT
CDR3 protein: CASKGAGNTEAFF
J gene: TRBJ1-1
clone size: .
D gene: TRBD1
V gene: TRBV6-5
CDR3 length: 13

CDR3 DNA: TGTGCCAGCAGCGTCTCTGTTCAGTCCTATAATTCACCCCTCCACTTT
CDR3 protein: CASSVSVQSYNSPLHF
J gene: TRBJ1-6
clone size: few
D gene: .
V gene: TRBV7-2
CDR3 length: 16

CDR3 DNA: TGTGCCAGTAGTACAAGGACAGGGCCGAACTATGGCTACACCTTC
CDR3 protein: CASSTRTGPNYGYTF
J gene: TRBJ1-2
clone size: once
D gene: TRBD1
V gene: TRBV19
CDR3 length: 15

CDR3 DNA: TGTGCCACCAGTGATTTGCGGGACAGGCCTTGCAATCAGCCCCAGCATTTT
CDR3 protein: CATSDLRDRPCNQPQHF
J gene: TRBJ1-5
clone size: .
D gene: TRBD1
V gene: TRBV24-1
CDR3 length: 17

CDR3 DNA: TGTGCCAGCTCACCATCGGGGGTTCGGAATGAAAAACTGTTTTTT
CDR3 protein: CASSPSGVRNEKLFF
J gene: TRBJ1-4
clone size: .
D gene: .
V gene: TRBV18
CDR3 length: 15

CDR3 DNA: TGTGCCAGCAGTTTAGCGGGACAGTCGAACACCGGGGAGCTGTTTTTT
CDR3 protein: CASSLAGQSNTGELFF
J gene: TRBJ2-2
clone size: .
D gene: .
V gene: TRBV27
CDR3 length: 16

CDR3 DNA: TGTGCCAGCAGCCAAGCAGGGAAGACTGAAGCTTTCTTT
CDR3 protein: CASSQAGKTEAFF
J gene: TRBJ1-1
clone size: few
D gene: .
V gene: TRBV3-1/TRBV3-2
CDR3 length: 13

CDR3 DNA: TGCAGCGTTGAATTAGCTCTAGCGGGAGCCTACAATGAGCAGTTCTTC
CDR3 protein: CSVELALAGAYNEQFF
J gene: TRBJ2-1
clone size: .
D gene: TRBD2
V gene: TRBV29-1
CDR3 length: 16

CDR3 DNA: TGTGCCAGCAGGGGTTTGCGGGCCTCGTCGGAAGCTTTCTTT
CDR3 protein: CASRGLRASSEAFF
J gene: TRBJ1-1
clone size: .
D gene: .
V gene: TRBV6-4
CDR3 length: 14

CDR3 DNA: TGTGCCAGCAGTGATCTAGCGATGTCAGATACGCAGTATTTT
CDR3 protein: CASSDLAMSDTQYF
J gene: TRBJ2-3
clone size: once
D gene: .
V gene: TRBV6-1
CDR3 length: 14

CDR3 DNA: TGTGCCAGTTCTCGGATAAGACAGGGGTTAAATAGCAATCAGCCCCAGCATTTT
CDR3 protein: CASSRIRQGLNSNQPQHF
J gene: TRBJ1-5
clone size: .
D gene: TRBD1
V gene: TRBV19
CDR3 length: 18

CDR3 DNA: TGTGCCAGCTCACAGGGGGCTACTGAAGCTTTCTTT
CDR3 protein: CASSQGATEAFF
J gene: TRBJ1-1
clone size: .
D gene: TRBD1
V gene: TRBV18
CDR3 length: 12

CDR3 DNA: TGTGCCACCAGTGATAGCGGGGGCAGGGGAGCAGGTAATGAGCAGTTCTTC
CDR3 protein: CATSDSGGRGAGNEQFF
J gene: TRBJ2-1
clone size: .
D gene: TRBD2
V gene: TRBV24-1
CDR3 length: 17

CDR3 DNA: TGTGCCAGCTCAAACAGGGACGGAGATACGCAGTATTTT
CDR3 protein: CASSNRDGDTQYF
J gene: TRBJ2-3
clone size: few
D gene: .
V gene: TRBV18
CDR3 length: 13

CDR3 DNA: TGTGCCAGCAGCTCACAGGGATACACCGGGGAGCTGTTTTTT
CDR3 protein: CASSSQGYTGELFF
J gene: TRBJ2-2
clone size: .
D gene: .
V gene: TRBV7-3
CDR3 length: 14